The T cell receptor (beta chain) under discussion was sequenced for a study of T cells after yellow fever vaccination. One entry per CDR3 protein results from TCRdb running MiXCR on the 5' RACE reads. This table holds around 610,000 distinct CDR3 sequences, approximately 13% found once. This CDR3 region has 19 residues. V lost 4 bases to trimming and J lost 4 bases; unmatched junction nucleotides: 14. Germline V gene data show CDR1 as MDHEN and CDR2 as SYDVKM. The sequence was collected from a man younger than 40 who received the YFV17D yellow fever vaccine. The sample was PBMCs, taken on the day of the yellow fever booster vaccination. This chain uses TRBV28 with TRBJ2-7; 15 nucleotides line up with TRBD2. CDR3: CASSSPGLAGGDASYEQYF. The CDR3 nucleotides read TGTGCCAGCAGTTCCCCGGGACTAGCGGGAGGAGATGCTTCGTACGAGCAGTACTTC.